This T cell receptor beta chain was sequenced in a study of blood T cell repertoires in COVID-19. Losses at the gene ends were 7 bases for V and 6 bases for J; bases not matched to a gene: 8. The CDR3 contains 14 residues. The V gene's germline CDR1 is LNHDA and CDR2 SQIVND (reference sequence). Sequencing used immunoSEQ multiplex PCR; TCRdb keeps in-frame clones, though not all of them. The sample contains about 250,000 clones, 80% to 90% of which appear only once. The V call is TRBV19, the J call TRBJ2-1; 8 bases map to TRBD2. This receptor was obtained from a man aged 30 to 39 with acute or convalescent COVID-19. Sequenced: peripheral blood. CDR3 bases: TGTGCCAGTACAATAGCGGGGCAGGCCAATGAGCAGTTCTTC. It encodes CASTIAGQANEQFF.